This T cell receptor (beta chain) was identified in a study of blood T cells in healthy people across ages (dated by TCRdb to about 2015). For the wider study: In model experiments, template switching captured about one uniquely barcoded TCR beta cDNA molecule for every two T cells. Using deep sequencing normalized with unique cDNA molecular identifiers, the study measured how TCR beta repertoire diversity changes with age. Donors were grouped into four age groups: young (average 16 years), middle-aged (approximately 41), aged (approximately 67) and long-lived (about 82). To avoid experimental bias, donors of different ages were distributed randomly across sequencing lanes. The study analyzed two additional independent replicas of 1 million unique cDNA reads from the same blood draw for two donors, one aged 18 to 30 and one aged 80 or older.

Library generation was performed with 5' RACE. The sequencing machine was an Illumina HiSeq 2500. A second PCR of about 7 to 12 cycles was performed with a sample-barcoded 5' primer and a J-beta primer mix. A template-switch 5' adaptor carrying 12 random nucleotides introduced a unique molecular identifier onto each TCR beta cDNA molecule. Each sample yielded at least 2.5 million CDR3-containing paired-end reads. The Mint cDNA synthesis kit, primed by a TRBC-specific oligonucleotide, was used to synthesize first-strand cDNA from all RNA. Following uracil-DNA glycosylase treatment, a first 18-cycle PCR with universal primers M1SS and BC2_uni_R was performed on all cDNA. From the authors' description of their analysis: For normalization, 1 million high-quality reads were randomly selected from each sample, with every read carrying a distinct molecular identifier. Instead of being binned into consensus sequences, reads with shared molecular identifiers were discarded. MiTCR, set to a Q25 quality threshold and the strictest error-elimination algorithm, was used for CDR3 identification, clonotype clustering and error correction. Lower-bound total TCR beta diversity was estimated with a nonparametric unseen species model using Euler transformation. Using fastp at Q25 and MiXCR, TCRdb reprocessed the public reads and kept productive beta chains. Here each entry gathers all rows of one CDR3 protein and keeps the most common genes and DNA. The V and J calls follow TCRdb's processing rather than the paper's. The sample contains about 970,000 distinct CDR3 sequences, approximately 50% of them found a single time. The ten largest clones capture about a fifth of the sample.

The donors were roughly 39 Caucasian individuals from Russia, aged roughly 6 to 100 years, who were systemically healthy. Ten milliliters of peripheral blood were drawn from each donor into EDTA-treated Vacutainer tubes. Ficoll-Paque density-gradient centrifugation was used to isolate PBMCs, with at least 6 million per sample. Total RNA, at least 6 micrograms per sample, was extracted from PBMCs with Trizol reagent. For every donor, flow cytometry on a PBMC aliquot measured the percentage of naive CD45RAhigh/CD27high T cells. The paper as a whole reports these results and caveats: Because the CMV infection status of the donors was unknown, age-related changes in expanded clonotypes may potentially have been confounded. The percentage of naive T cells measured by flow cytometry correlated strongly with observed TCR beta diversity. As age increased, observed TCR beta diversity per million T cells dropped in a roughly linear way, and a significant reduction was already evident by age 40. Compared with the aged group, the long-lived group had more naive CD4+ T cells, fewer expanded clones and increased TCR diversity, suggesting age selection. Bulk unsorted PBMC profiling prevented conclusive comparison of naive and antigen-experienced compartments. Estimates of total diversity based on one million sequenced T cells were regarded as lower bounds and as underestimates.

Comment on this clonotype: The target of this receptor is not known. Within one base of it there is no much larger clone, and no base qualities were kept.

The germline V gene (reference sequence) supplies CDR1 DFQATT and CDR2 SNEGSKA. Reading from cysteine to phenylalanine, the CDR3 counts 13 amino acids. This entry keeps only the CDR3 DNA: 39 bases, framed from base 1. V loses 3 bases of germline sequence and J loses 5 bases, and the interval between the two ends is 11 bases. The V and J segments used are TRBV20-1 and TRBJ2-1; the D region possibly corresponds to TRBD1 (5 bases align). This clonotype originated in an older woman in good health. The sample comprised blood. The CDR3 protein sequence reads: CSARGQLDNEQFF. Here is the DNA: TGCAGTGCTAGGGGGCAGTTGGACAATGAGCAGTTCTTC.